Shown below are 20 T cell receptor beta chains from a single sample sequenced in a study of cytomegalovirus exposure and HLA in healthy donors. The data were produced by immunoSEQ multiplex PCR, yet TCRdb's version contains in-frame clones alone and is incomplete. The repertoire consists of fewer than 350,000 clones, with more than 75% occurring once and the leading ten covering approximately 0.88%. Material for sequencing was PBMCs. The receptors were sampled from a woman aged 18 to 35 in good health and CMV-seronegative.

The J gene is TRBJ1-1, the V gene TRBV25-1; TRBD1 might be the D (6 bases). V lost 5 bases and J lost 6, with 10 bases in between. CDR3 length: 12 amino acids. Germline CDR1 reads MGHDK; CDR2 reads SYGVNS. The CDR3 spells CASSKGDPEAFF. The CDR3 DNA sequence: TGTGCCAGCAGTAAGGGGGACCCTGAAGCTTTCTTT.

CDR3 DNA: TGCGCCAGCAGCTCTGGACTAGCGGGAGGGCTCGAGCAGTACTTC. Residues: CASSSGLAGGLEQYF. This sequence joins TRBV5-1 and TRBJ2-7; 15 bases align to TRBD2. CDR3 length: 15 residues. J was trimmed by 6 bases and V by 3 bases; bases with no gene match: 4. Per the germline V gene, CDR1 is SGHRS and CDR2 is YFSETQ.

CDR3 nucleotide sequence: TGTGCCAGCAGCTACGGCCTAAGACTAGCGGTGGATACGCAGTATTTT. As protein: CASSYGLRLAVDTQYF. The chain combines TRBV27 with TRBJ2-3, with 9 bases lining up with TRBD2. J lost 6 bases, V lost 6 bases, and 13 bases had no gene match. This CDR3 has 16 residues. Germline assignment: CDR1 MNHEY and CDR2 SMNVEV (reference sequence).

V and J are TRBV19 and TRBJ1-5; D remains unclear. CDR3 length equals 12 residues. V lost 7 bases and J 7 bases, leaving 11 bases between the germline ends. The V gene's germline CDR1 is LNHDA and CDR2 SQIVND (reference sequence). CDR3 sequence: CASMEGGQPQHF. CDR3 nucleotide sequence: TGTGCCAGTATGGAGGGCGGCCAGCCCCAGCATTTT.

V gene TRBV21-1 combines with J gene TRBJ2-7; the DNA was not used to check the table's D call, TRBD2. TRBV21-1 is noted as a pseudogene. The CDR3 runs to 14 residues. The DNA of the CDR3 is TGTGCCAGCAGCCGAGCACTCAAGAACTACGAGCAGTACTTC. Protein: CASSRALKNYEQYF.

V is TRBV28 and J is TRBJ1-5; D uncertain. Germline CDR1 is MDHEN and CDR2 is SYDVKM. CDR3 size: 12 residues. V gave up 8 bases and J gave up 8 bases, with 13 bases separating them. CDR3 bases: TGTGCCAGCGGGCCGGCCTCCAAGCCCCAGCATTTT. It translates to CASGPASKPQHF.

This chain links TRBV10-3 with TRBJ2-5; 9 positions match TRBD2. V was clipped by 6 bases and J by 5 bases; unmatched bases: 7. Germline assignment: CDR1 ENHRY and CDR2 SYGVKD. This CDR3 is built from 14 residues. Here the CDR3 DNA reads TGTGCCATCAGCCCGACTAGCGGCGGGGAGACCCAGTACTTC. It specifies CAISPTSGGETQYF.

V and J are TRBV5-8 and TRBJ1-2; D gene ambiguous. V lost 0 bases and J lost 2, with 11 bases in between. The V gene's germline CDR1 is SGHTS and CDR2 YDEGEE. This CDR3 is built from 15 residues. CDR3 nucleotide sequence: TGTGCCAGCAGCTTGGAACTCGGAGCCAACTATGGCTACACCTTC. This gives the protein CASSLELGANYGYTF.

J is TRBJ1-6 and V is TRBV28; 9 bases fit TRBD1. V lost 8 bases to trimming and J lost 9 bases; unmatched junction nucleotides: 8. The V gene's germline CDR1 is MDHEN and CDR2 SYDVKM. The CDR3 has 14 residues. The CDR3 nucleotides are TGTGCCAGCGTACTGGGACAGGGCCCTTCACCCCTCCACTTT. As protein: CASVLGQGPSPLHF.

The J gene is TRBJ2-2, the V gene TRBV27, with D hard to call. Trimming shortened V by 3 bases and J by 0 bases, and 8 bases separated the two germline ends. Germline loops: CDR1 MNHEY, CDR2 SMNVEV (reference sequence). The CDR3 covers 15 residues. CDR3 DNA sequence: TGTGCCAGCAGTTTCCGGGTCGCGAACACCGGGGAGCTGTTTTTT. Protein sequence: CASSFRVANTGELFF.

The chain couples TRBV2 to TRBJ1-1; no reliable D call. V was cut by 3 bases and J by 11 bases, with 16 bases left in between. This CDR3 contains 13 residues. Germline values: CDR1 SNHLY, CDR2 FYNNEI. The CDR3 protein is CASSEIPRYGAFF. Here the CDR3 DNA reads TGTGCCAGCAGTGAGATTCCCCGCTACGGGGCTTTCTTT.

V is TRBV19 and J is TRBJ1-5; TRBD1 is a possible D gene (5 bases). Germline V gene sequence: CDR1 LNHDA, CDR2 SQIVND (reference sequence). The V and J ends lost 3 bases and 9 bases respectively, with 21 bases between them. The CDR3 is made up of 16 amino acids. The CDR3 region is CASSIGEGPQGGPQHF. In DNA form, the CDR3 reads TGTGCCAGTAGTATCGGGGAGGGGCCCCAAGGTGGGCCCCAGCATTTT.

The CDR3 nucleotides read TGTGCCAGCAGCTCAGGGGGGATCGATAGCACTGAAGCTTTCTTT. It specifies CASSSGGIDSTEAFF. The chain is built from TRBV9 and TRBJ1-1, with 7 bases identical to TRBD1. The V gene's germline CDR1 is SGDLS and CDR2 YYNGEE. This CDR3 comprises 15 residues. V lost 4 bases and J lost 4; bases outside the gene matches: 10. Full variable domain (rest looked up from reference TRBV9 and TRBJ1-1): DSGVTQTPKHLITATGQRVTLRCSPRSGDLSVYWYQQSLDQGLQFLIQYYNGEERAKGNILERFSAQQFPDLHSELNLSSLELGDSALYFCASSSGGIDSTEAFFGQGTRLTVV.

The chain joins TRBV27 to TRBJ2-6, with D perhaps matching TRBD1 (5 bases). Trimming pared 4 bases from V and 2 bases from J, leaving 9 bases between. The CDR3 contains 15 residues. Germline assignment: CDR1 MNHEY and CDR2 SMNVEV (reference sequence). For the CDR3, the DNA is TGTGCCAGCAGTTCAAGGGGCCCTGGGGCCAACGTCCTGACTTTC. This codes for CASSSRGPGANVLTF.

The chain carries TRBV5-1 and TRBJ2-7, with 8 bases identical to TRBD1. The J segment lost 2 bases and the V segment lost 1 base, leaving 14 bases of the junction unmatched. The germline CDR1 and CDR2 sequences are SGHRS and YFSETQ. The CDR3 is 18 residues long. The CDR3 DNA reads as TGCGCCAGCAGCTTGAGGGAAAACCGGGACAGGAAAACCTACGAGCAGTACTTC. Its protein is CASSLRENRDRKTYEQYF.

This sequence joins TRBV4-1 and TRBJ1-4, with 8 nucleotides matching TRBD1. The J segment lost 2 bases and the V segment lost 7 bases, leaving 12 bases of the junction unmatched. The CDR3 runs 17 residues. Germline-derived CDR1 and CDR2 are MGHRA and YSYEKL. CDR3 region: CASKSGQGVSTNEKLFF. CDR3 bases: TGCGCCAGCAAGAGCGGACAGGGAGTGAGCACTAATGAAAAACTGTTTTTT.

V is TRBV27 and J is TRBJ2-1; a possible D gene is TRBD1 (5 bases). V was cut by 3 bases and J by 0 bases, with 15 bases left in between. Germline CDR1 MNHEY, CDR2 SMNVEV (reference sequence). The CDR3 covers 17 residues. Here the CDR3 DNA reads TGTGCCAGCAGTTTGCGTAGGGGAAGATTCTCCTACAATGAGCAGTTCTTC. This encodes CASSLRRGRFSYNEQFF.

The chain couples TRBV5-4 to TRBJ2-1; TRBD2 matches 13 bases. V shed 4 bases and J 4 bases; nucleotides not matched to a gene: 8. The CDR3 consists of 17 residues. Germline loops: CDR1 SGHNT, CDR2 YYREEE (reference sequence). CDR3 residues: CASSGGLTSGRYNEQFF. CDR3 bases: TGTGCCAGCAGCGGCGGATTGACTAGCGGGAGGTACAATGAGCAGTTCTTC.

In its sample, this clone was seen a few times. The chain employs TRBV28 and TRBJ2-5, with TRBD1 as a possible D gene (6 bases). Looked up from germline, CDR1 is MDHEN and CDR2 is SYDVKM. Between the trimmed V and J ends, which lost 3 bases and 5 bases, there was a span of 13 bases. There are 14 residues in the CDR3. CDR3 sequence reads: CASSLSGVRETQYF. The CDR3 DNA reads TGTGCCAGCAGTTTGTCAGGGGTTAGGGAGACCCAGTACTTC.

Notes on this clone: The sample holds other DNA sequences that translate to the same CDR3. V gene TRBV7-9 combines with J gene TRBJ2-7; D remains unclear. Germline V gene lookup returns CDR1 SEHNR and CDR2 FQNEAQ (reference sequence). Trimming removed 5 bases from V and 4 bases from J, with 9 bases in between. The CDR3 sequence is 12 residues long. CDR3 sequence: CASSPSGYEQYF. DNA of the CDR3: TGTGCCAGCAGCCCTTCCGGGTACGAGCAGTACTTC.